A single sample is the source of the 16 T cell receptor beta chains below, sequenced in a study of cytomegalovirus exposure and HLA in healthy donors. The PCR was carried out with 60 Vbeta primers and 13 Jbeta primers. Repertoires were generated with immunoSEQ multiplex PCR, while TCRdb's copy carries only in-frame clones and drops some. The ten most abundant clones cover about 4% of a sample with around 60,000 clones. Sequences were obtained from PBMCs. All receptors derive from a woman aged 18-29 years in good health and CMV-seronegative.

This chain joins TRBV30 and TRBJ2-1, with a tentative D call TRBD2 (5 bases). This CDR3 spans 12 amino acids. V was pared by 2 bases and J by 8 bases, with 10 bases between. CDR1 is GTSNPN, CDR2 SVGIG, per germline (reference sequence). Here the CDR3 reads CAWSISDYEQFF. The CDR3, as DNA: TGTGCCTGGAGTATCTCGGACTATGAGCAGTTCTTC.

The chain is built from TRBV4-2 and TRBJ2-1, with D possibly TRBD2 on 6 matching bases. The CDR3 runs to 15 residues. Germline CDR1 is LGHNA and CDR2 is YNFKEQ. Deletions cut 1 base from V and 3 bases from J, with 10 bases between. CDR3 loop: CASSQVGGFYNEQFF. The CDR3 bases are TGTGCCAGCAGCCAAGTTGGGGGGTTCTACAATGAGCAGTTCTTC.

The chain recombines TRBV9 with TRBJ1-2, with 8 bases lining up with TRBD1. The CDR3 covers 18 residues. Germline CDR1 and CDR2: SGDLS and YYNGEE. J gave up 4 bases and V 0 bases, and 14 bases lay outside the gene matches. Here the CDR3 reads CASSVEGGRGPESYGYTF. As DNA, the CDR3 is TGTGCCAGCAGCGTAGAGGGTGGCAGGGGGCCGGAGAGCTATGGCTACACCTTC. The variable domain in full, completed from reference TRBV9 and TRBJ1-2, reads DSGVTQTPKHLITATGQRVTLRCSPRSGDLSVYWYQQSLDQGLQFLIQYYNGEERAKGNILERFSAQQFPDLHSELNLSSLELGDSALYFCASSVEGGRGPESYGYTFGSGTRLTVV.

This rearrangement joins TRBV5-1 to TRBJ1-4, with TRBD1 identical over 7 bases. The junction had 7 bases not matched to a gene; V was cut back by 4 bases and J by 7 bases. CDR3 size: 14 residues. Germline CDR1 and CDR2: SGHRS and YFSETQ. CDR3 DNA sequence: TGCGCCAGCAGCCCCGACAGGGCGGGTGAAAAACTGTTTTTT. Translation gives CASSPDRAGEKLFF.

The chain is built from TRBV30 and TRBJ2-7; a weak D match, TRBD1 (5 bases). The germline V and J ends were trimmed by 1 base and 7 bases, with 17 bases remaining between them. Per the germline V gene, CDR1 is GTSNPN and CDR2 is SVGIG (reference sequence). The CDR3 is 14 amino acids. The CDR3 sequence is CAWSGGERQGEQYF. Written as DNA, the CDR3 is TGTGCCTGGAGTGGGGGCGAGCGCCAGGGAGAGCAGTACTTC. The variable domain in full, completed from reference TRBV30 and TRBJ2-7, reads SQTIHQWPATLVQPVGSPLSLECTVEGTSNPNLYWYRQAAGRGLQLLFYSVGIGQISSEVPQNLSASRPQDRQFILSSKKLLLSDSGFYLCAWSGGERQGEQYFGPGTRLTVT.

This chain joins TRBV6-1 and TRBJ1-5; D possibly corresponds to TRBD1 (5 bases). CDR3 length: 15 amino acids. V was clipped by 3 bases and J by 2 bases, with 11 bases between them. Germline CDR1 is MNHNS and CDR2 is SASEGT. This chain's CDR3 is CASSDHWGGNQPQHF. The CDR3 DNA follows: TGTGCCAGCAGTGATCATTGGGGCGGCAATCAGCCCCAGCATTTT.

The chain is built from TRBV7-9 and TRBJ2-3; 8 nucleotides agree with TRBD2. Germline trimming cut 5 bases from V and 2 bases from J; bases unmatched to any gene: 6. The germline CDR1 and CDR2 sequences are SEHNR and FQNEAQ (reference sequence). CDR3 length: 15 amino acids. This chain's CDR3 is CASSRTSGYTDTQYF. CDR3 bases: TGTGCCAGCAGCCGAACTAGCGGTTACACAGATACGCAGTATTTT.

The CDR3 region has the DNA TGTGCCTGGAGTGTTTTGGGGGGTGCGCACACCGGGGAGCTGTTTTTT. This codes for CAWSVLGGAHTGELFF. The gene calls are TRBV30 and TRBJ2-2, with a weak D call TRBD2 (6 bases). Trimming took 0 bases from V and 3 from J, leaving 14 bases between them. Germline-derived CDR1 and CDR2 are GTSNPN and SVGIG (reference sequence). CDR3 length: 16 residues. Variable domain in full (rest from reference TRBV30 and TRBJ2-2): SQTIHQWPATLVQPVGSPLSLECTVEGTSNPNLYWYRQAAGRGLQLLFYSVGIGQISSEVPQNLSASRPQDRQFILSSKKLLLSDSGFYLCAWSVLGGAHTGELFFGEGSRLTVL.

This sequence joins TRBV5-6 and TRBJ1-5; no reliable D call. The CDR3 extends over 15 amino acids. The germline CDR1 and CDR2 sequences are SGHDT and YYEEEE. Between the trimmed V and J ends, which lost 1 base and 2 bases, there was a span of 10 bases. The DNA for the CDR3 is TGTGCCAGCAGCTTGTGGGGAGTTCGCAATCAGCCCCAGCATTTT. It encodes CASSLWGVRNQPQHF.

The CDR3 loop is CASREEADSNQPQHF. The CDR3 region has the DNA TGTGCCAGCAGAGAGGAAGCCGATAGCAATCAGCCCCAGCATTTT. J is TRBJ1-5 and V is TRBV7-2; D gene ambiguous. Trimming shortened V by 6 bases and J by 0 bases, and 12 bases separated the two germline ends. The CDR3 covers 15 residues. Germline CDR1 is SGHTA and CDR2 is FQGNSA.

The genes are TRBV19 and TRBJ1-2; the D gene is possibly TRBD1 (5 bases). Germline CDR1 LNHDA, CDR2 SQIVND (reference sequence). CDR3 length: 16 residues. Trimming took off 0 bases at V and 2 bases at J, with 13 bases between the two ends. The CDR3 loop reads CASSIDGAPGNYGYTF. The CDR3 DNA is TGTGCCAGTAGTATAGATGGGGCCCCAGGGAACTATGGCTACACCTTC.

As to this clone: The germline gene is not matched at one end of the junction; a read error may be the cause. This sequence joins TRBV30 and TRBJ2-2, with 13 nucleotides matching TRBD2. Germline-derived CDR1 and CDR2 are GTSNPN and SVGIG (reference sequence). CDR3 length equals 15 residues. Here the CDR3 reads CAGRGLAGDTGELFF. The CDR3 DNA reads TGTGCCGGGAGAGGACTAGCGGGAGACACCGGGGAGCTGTTTTTT.

The rearrangement joins TRBV6-5 to TRBJ1-2, with 9 bases matching TRBD1. The CDR3 is 15 amino acids. The V and J ends lost 5 bases and 6 bases, in that order; junction bases with no gene match: 10. In germline, CDR1 is MNHEY, CDR2 SVGAGI. In DNA form, the CDR3 reads TGTGCCAGCAGTGCCGGATACAGGGGGCGCGATGGCTACACCTTC. Protein sequence: CASSAGYRGRDGYTF.

The chain couples TRBV5-6 to TRBJ2-7; TRBD2 agrees at 13 bases. This CDR3 comprises 15 residues. Germline lookup yields CDR1 SGHDT and CDR2 YYEEEE. J lost 2 bases, V lost 7 bases, and 6 bases had no gene match. In DNA, the CDR3 is TGTGCCAGCTCAAGGGGGACTAGCGGGACCTACGAGCAGTACTTC. Its translation: CASSRGTSGTYEQYF.

J is TRBJ2-1 and V is TRBV19; possibly TRBD2 for D (6 bases). Per germline, CDR1 LNHDA and CDR2 SQIVND (reference sequence). The CDR3 contains 11 residues. V lost 6 bases to trimming and J lost 10 bases, with 10 bases between them. The CDR3 DNA sequence: TGTGCCAGTAGGCGGGGAAGGGAGCAGTTCTTC. It encodes CASRRGREQFF.

CDR3 sequence (DNA): TGTGCCAGCAGCCAAACTACCGGGACAGGGGAGTCCGAGCAGTACTTC. Its protein is CASSQTTGTGESEQYF. The chain employs TRBV13 and TRBJ2-7; 10 nucleotides match TRBD1. CDR1 and CDR2 (germline): PRHDT, FYEKMQ (reference sequence). The V segment lost 5 bases and the J segment 6 bases; nucleotides outside the gene matches: 13. The CDR3 spans 16 residues. The whole variable domain, remainder taken from reference TRBV13 and TRBJ2-7, is AAGVIQSPRHLIKEKRETATLKCYPIPRHDTVYWYQQGPGQDPQFLISFYEKMQSDKGSIPDRFSAQQFSDYHSELNMSSLELGDSALYFCASSQTTGTGESEQYFGPGTRLTVT.